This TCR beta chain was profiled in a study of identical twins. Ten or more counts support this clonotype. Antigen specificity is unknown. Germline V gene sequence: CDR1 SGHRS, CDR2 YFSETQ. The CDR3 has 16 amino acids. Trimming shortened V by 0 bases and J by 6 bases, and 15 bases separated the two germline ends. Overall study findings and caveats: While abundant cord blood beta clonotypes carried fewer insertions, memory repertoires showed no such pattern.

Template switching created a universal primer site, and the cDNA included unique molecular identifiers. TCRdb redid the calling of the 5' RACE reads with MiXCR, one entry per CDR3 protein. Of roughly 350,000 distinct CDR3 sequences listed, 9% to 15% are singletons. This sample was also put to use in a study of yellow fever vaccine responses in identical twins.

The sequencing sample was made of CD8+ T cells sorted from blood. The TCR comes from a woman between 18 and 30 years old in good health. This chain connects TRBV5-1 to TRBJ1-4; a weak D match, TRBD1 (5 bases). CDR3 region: CASSLVGAAIDEKLFF. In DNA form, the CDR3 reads TGCGCCAGCAGCTTGGTAGGGGCCGCCATTGATGAAAAACTGTTTTTT. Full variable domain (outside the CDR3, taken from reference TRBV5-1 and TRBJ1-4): KAGVTQTPRYLIKTRGQQVTLSCSPISGHRSVSWYQQTPGQGLQFLFEYFSETQRNKGNFPGRFSGRQFSNSRSEMNVSTLELGDSALYLCASSLVGAAIDEKLFFGSGTQLSVL.